This T cell receptor (beta chain) stems from a study of T cells in Graves' hyperthyroidism and ophthalmopathy. About the research overall: Peripheral blood sampling occurred at initial diagnosis, before any treatment.

Researchers took RNA transcripts and amplified the TCR beta CDR3 regions from them. Primed by the HTBI set, a first-round RT-PCR was run on the TCR CDR3. TCRdb processed the multiplex PCR reads anew with MiXCR; each CDR3 protein has one entry. Of 450,000 to 600,000 distinct CDR3 sequences listed, 13% to 15% are singletons. The CDR3 contains 16 residues. Germline V lookup: CDR1 MGHDK, CDR2 SYGVNS. Losses at the gene ends were 11 bases for V and 0 bases for J; bases not matched to a gene: 8. The chain joins TRBV25-1 to TRBJ2-2; 11 nucleotides line up with TRBD1. Input material: blood. The source of this sequence is a woman aged 40 to 50 with Graves' hyperthyroidism. This CDR3 is CAVSGQGAANTGELFF. The CDR3 region has the DNA TGTGCCGTATCCGGACAGGGGGCCGCGAACACCGGGGAGCTGTTTTTT.